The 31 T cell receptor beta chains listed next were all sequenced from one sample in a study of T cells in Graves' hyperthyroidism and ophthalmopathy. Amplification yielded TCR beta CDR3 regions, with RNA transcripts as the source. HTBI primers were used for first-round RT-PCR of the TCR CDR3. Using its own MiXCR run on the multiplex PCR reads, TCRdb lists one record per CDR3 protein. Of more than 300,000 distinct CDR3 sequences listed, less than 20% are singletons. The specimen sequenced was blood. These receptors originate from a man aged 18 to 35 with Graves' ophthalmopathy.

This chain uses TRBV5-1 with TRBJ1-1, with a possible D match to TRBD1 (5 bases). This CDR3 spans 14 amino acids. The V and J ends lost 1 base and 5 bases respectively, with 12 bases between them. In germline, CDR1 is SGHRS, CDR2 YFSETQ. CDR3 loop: CASSLFGGATEAFF. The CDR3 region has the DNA TGCGCCAGCAGCTTGTTCGGAGGGGCAACTGAAGCTTTCTTT.

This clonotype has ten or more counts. For the CDR3, the DNA is TGTGCCAGCTTCGCGTCGCTAGGAAACACCATATATTTT. Residues: CASFASLGNTIYF. The V gene is TRBV12-3 or TRBV12-4, the J gene TRBJ1-3; D remains unclear. Trimming removed 8 bases from V and 4 bases from J, with 12 bases in between. CDR3 length equals 13 residues.

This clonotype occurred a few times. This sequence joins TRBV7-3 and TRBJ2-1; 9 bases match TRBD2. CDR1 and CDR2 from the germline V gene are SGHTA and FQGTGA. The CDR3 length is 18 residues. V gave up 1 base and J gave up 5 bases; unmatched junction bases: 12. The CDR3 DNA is TGTGCCAGCAGCTTAAGGGGTCCTCTAGCGGGGAGCCACAATGAGCAGTTCTTC. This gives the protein CASSLRGPLAGSHNEQFF. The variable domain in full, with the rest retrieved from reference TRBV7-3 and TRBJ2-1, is GAGVSQTPSNKVTEKGKYVELRCDPISGHTALYWYRQSLGQGPEFLIYFQGTGAADDSGLPNDRFFAVRPEGSVSTLKIQRTERGDSAVYLCASSLRGPLAGSHNEQFFGPGTRLTVL.

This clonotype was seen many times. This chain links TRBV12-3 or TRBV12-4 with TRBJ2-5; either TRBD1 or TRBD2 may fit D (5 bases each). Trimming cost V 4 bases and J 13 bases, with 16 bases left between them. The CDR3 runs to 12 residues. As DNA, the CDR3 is TGTGCCAGCAGTTCCATTCTCCAGGGACCGTACTTC. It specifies CASSSILQGPYF.

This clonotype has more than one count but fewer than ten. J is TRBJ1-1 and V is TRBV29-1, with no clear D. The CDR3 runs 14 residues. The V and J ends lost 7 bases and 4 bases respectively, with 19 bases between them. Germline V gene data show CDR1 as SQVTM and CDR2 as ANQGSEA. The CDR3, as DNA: TGCAGCGACCTGGACTCCCGGGAGCGCACTGAAGCTTTCTTT. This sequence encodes CSDLDSRERTEAFF.

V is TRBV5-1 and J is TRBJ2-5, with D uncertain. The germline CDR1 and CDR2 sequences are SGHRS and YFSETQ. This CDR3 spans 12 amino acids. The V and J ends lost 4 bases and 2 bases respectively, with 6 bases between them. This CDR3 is CASSAIQETQYF. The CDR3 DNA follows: TGCGCCAGCAGCGCGATACAAGAGACCCAGTACTTC.

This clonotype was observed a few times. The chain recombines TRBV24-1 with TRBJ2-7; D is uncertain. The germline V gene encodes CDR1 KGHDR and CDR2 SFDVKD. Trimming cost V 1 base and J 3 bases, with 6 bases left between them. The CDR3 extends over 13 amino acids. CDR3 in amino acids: CATSDFTGYEQYF. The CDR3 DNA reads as TGTGCCACCAGTGATTTTACGGGCTACGAGCAGTACTTC.

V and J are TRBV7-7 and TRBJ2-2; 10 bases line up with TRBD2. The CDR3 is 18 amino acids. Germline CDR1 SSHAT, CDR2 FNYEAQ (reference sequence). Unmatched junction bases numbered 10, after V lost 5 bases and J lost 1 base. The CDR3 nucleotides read TGTGCCAGCAGCAGAGATCCGGCTAGCGGGAGGAACACCGGGGAGCTGTTTTTT. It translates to CASSRDPASGRNTGELFF.

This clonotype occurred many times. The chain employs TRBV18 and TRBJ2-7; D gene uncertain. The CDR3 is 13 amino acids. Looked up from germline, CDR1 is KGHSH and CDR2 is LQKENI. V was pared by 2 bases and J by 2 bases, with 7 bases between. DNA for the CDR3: TGTGCCAGCTCACCAGCAGAAACCTACGAGCAGTACTTC. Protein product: CASSPAETYEQYF.

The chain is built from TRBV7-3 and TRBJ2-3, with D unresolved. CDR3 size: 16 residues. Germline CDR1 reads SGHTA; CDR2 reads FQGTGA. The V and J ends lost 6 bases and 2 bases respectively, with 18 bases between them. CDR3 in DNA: TGTGCCAGCAGGCCCGGGTCCGGTGGGGACACAGATACGCAGTATTTT. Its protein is CASRPGSGGDTDTQYF.

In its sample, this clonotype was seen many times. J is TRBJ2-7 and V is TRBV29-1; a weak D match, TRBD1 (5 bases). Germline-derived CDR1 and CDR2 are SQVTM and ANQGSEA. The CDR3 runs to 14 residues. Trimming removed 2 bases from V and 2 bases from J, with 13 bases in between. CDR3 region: CSVEFRAMPYEQYF. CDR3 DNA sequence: TGCAGCGTTGAATTCAGGGCCATGCCCTACGAGCAGTACTTC.

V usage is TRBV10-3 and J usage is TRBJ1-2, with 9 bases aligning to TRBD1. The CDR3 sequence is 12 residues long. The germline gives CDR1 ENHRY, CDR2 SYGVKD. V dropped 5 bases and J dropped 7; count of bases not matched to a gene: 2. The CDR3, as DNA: TGTGCCATCAGTACAGGGGGCGGTGGCTACACCTTC. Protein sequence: CAISTGGGGYTF.

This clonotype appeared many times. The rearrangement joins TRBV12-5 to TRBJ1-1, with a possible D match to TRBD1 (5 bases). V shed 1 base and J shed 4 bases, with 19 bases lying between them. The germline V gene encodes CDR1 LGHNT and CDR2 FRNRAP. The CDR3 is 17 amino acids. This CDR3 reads CASGLAIPRVGITEAFF. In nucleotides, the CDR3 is TGTGCTAGTGGTTTGGCTATACCCAGGGTGGGCATCACTGAAGCTTTCTTT.

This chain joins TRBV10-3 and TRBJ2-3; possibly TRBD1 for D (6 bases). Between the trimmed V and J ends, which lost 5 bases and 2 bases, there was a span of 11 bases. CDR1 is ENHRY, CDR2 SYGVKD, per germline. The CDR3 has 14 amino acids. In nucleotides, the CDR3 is TGTGCCATCAGTCCGGGACATCACACAGATACGCAGTATTTT. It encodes CAISPGHHTDTQYF.

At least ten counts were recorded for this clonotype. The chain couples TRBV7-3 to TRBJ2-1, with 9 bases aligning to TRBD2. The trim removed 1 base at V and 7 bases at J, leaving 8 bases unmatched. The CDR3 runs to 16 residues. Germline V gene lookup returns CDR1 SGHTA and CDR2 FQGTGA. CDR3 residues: CASSLNVAGAGNEQFF. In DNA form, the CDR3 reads TGTGCCAGCAGCTTAAATGTAGCGGGGGCAGGGAATGAGCAGTTCTTC.

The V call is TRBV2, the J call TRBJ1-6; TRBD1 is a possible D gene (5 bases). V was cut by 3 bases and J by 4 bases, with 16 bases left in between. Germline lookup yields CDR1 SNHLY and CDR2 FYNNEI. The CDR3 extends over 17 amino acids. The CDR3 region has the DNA TGTGCCAGCAGTGATTGGAGCTCGGGGGGGTATAATTCACCCCTCCACTTT. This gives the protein CASSDWSSGGYNSPLHF.

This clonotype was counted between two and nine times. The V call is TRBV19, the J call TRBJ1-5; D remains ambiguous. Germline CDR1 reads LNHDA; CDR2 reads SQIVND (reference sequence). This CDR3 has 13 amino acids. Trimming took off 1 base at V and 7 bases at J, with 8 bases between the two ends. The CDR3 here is CASSIGFRQPQHF. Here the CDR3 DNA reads TGTGCCAGTAGTATAGGATTTCGACAGCCCCAGCATTTT.

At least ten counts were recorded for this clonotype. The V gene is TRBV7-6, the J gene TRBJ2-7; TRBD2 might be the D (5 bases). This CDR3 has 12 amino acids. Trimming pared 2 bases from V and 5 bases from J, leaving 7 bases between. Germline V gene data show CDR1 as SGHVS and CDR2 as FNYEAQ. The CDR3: CASSLNSDEQYF. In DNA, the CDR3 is TGTGCCAGCAGCTTAAATAGCGACGAGCAGTACTTC. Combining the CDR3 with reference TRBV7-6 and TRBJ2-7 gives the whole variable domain GAGVSQSPRYKVTKRGQDVALRCDPISGHVSLYWYRQALGQGPEFLTYFNYEAQQDKSGLPNDRFSAERPEGSISTLTIQRTEQRDSAMYRCASSLNSDEQYFGPGTRLTVT.

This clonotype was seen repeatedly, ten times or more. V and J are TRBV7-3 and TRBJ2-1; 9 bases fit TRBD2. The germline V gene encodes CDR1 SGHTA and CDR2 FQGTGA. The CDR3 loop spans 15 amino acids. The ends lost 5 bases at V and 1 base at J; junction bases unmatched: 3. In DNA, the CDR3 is TGTGCCAGCAGCCGCGGGGGGGGGTCCTACAATGAGCAGTTCTTC. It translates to CASSRGGGSYNEQFF. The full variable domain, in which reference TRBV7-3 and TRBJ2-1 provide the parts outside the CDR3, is GAGVSQTPSNKVTEKGKYVELRCDPISGHTALYWYRQSLGQGPEFLIYFQGTGAADDSGLPNDRFFAVRPEGSVSTLKIQRTERGDSAVYLCASSRGGGSYNEQFFGPGTRLTVL.

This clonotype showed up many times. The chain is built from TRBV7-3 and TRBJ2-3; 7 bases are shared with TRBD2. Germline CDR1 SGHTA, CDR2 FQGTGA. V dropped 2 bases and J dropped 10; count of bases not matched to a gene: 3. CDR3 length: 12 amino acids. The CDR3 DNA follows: TGTGCCAGCAGCTTAGGGGGGGGGGCGCAGTATTTT. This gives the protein CASSLGGGAQYF.

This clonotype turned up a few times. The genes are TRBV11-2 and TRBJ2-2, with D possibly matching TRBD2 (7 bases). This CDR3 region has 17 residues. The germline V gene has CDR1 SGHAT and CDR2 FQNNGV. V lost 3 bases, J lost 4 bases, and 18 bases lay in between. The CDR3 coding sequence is TGTGCCAGCAGCTTGTTGGGGGGGGGGCCGGGCACCGGGGAGCTGTTTTTT. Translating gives CASSLLGGGPGTGELFF.

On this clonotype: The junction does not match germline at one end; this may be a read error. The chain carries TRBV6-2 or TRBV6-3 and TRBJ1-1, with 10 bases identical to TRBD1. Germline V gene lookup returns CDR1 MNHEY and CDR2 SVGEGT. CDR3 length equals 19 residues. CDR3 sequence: CVSSYSRGQGIPLGTEASF. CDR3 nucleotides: TGTGTCAGCAGTTACTCCAGGGGACAGGGGATCCCCTTGGGCACTGAAGCTTCCTTT.

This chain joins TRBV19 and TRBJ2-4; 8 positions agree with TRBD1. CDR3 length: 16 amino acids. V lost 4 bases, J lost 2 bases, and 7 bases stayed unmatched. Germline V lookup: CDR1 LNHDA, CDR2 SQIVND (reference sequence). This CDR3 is CASSKSGGVTKNIQYF. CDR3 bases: TGTGCCAGTAGTAAATCAGGGGGCGTTACCAAAAACATTCAGTACTTC.

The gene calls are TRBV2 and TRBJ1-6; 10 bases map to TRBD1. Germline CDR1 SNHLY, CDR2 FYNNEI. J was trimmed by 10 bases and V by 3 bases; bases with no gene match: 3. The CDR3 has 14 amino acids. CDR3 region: CASSDGTGDSPLHF. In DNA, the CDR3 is TGTGCCAGCAGTGACGGGACAGGGGACTCACCCCTCCACTTT.

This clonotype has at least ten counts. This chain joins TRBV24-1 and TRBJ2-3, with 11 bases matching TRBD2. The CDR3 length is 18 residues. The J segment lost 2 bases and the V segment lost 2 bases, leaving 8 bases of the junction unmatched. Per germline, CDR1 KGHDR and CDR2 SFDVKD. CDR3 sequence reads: CATSDWLAGGLDTDTQYF. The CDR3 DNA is TGTGCCACCAGTGATTGGCTAGCGGGGGGCCTAGACACAGATACGCAGTATTTT.

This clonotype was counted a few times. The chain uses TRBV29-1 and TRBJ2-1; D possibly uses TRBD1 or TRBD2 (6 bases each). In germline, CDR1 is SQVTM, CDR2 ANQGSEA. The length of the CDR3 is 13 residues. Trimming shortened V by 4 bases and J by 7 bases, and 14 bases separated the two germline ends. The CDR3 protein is CSVALTGANEQFF. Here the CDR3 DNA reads TGCAGCGTTGCCCTCACGGGGGCTAATGAGCAGTTCTTC.

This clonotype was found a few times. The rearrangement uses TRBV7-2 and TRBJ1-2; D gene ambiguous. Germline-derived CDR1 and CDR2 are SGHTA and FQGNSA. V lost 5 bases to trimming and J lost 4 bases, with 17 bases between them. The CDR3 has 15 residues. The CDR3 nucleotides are TGTGCCAGCAGCCTCTACATCATCCGGGTCTATGGCTACACCTTC. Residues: CASSLYIIRVYGYTF.

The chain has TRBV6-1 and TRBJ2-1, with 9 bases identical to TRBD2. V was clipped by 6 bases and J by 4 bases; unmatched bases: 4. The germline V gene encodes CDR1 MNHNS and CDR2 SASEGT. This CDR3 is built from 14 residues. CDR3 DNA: TGTGCCAGCAGGTCTAGCGGGGTGTACAATGAGCAGTTCTTC. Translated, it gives CASRSSGVYNEQFF.

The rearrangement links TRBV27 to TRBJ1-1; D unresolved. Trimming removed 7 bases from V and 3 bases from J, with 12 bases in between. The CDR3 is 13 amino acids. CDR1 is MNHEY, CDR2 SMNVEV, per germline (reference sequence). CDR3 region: CASMDSPYTEAFF. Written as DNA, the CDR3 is TGTGCCAGCATGGACTCACCGTACACTGAAGCTTTCTTT.

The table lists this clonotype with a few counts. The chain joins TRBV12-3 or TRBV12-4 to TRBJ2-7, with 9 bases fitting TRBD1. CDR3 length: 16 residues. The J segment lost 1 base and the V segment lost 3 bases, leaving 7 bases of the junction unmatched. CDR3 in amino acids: CASSLGTGTGSYEQYF. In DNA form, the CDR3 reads TGTGCCAGCAGTTTGGGTACCGGGACAGGGTCCTACGAGCAGTACTTC.

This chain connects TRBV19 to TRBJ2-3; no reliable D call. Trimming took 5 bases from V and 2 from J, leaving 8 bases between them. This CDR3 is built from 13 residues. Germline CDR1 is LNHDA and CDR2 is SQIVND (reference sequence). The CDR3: CASSPWDTDTQYF. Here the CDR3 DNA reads TGTGCCAGTAGTCCCTGGGACACAGATACGCAGTATTTT.